Below, 15 T cell receptor beta chains from the same sample are listed, as sequenced in a study of blood T cell repertoires in COVID-19 (dated by TCRdb to 2020 to 2022). Receptors were amplified or captured by the immunoSEQ multiplex PCR assay. TCRdb took this table from immuneACCESS and kept in-frame rearrangements with V and J called. Such tables lack part of the clones; where checked against another copy, unresolved V genes explain under half of the gap, and the rest is unexplained. The sample includes some 60,000 clones, with around nine tenths observed a single time. The biggest ten clones account for 7.4% of the sample. The sequenced material came from peripheral blood. Every receptor here comes from a human donor with active COVID-19. The donor label of this sample is uncertain.

The rearrangement uses TRBV11-3 and TRBJ2-5, with 9 bases identical to TRBD1. The length of the CDR3 is 17 residues. Trimming cost V 0 bases and J 4 bases; bases outside gene matches: 9. CDR1 is SGHNT, CDR2 YENEEA, per germline. CDR3 DNA: TGTGCCAGCAGCTTAGATTTGGGGACAGGGAGAGGAGAGACCCAGTACTTC. Translating it yields CASSLDLGTGRGETQYF.

V usage is TRBV6-5 and J usage is TRBJ1-6; a weak D match, TRBD1 (5 bases). Germline CDR1 MNHEY, CDR2 SVGAGI. CDR3 length: 13 residues. V was trimmed by 10 bases and J by 3 bases, leaving 10 bases between them. The CDR3 reads CATSTGYNSPLHF. CDR3 in DNA: TGTGCCACCTCAACAGGCTATAATTCACCCCTCCACTTT.

The CDR3 is CASSGSTTGSGNTIYF. The CDR3 bases are TGCGCCAGCAGCGGTAGCACCACCGGCTCTGGAAACACCATATATTTT. The V gene is TRBV5-1, the J gene TRBJ1-3, with D unclear. This CDR3 spans 16 amino acids. The germline V and J ends were trimmed by 4 bases and 0 bases, with 14 bases remaining between them. Per the germline V gene, CDR1 is SGHRS and CDR2 is YFSETQ. Full variable domain (missing parts from reference TRBV5-1 and TRBJ1-3): KAGVTQTPRYLIKTRGQQVTLSCSPISGHRSVSWYQQTPGQGLQFLFEYFSETQRNKGNFPGRFSGRQFSNSRSEMNVSTLELGDSALYLCASSGSTTGSGNTIYFGEGSWLTVV.

V and J are TRBV12-3 or TRBV12-4 and TRBJ1-1; D call uncertain. CDR3 length: 11 residues. V lost 6 bases to trimming and J lost 5 bases, with 7 bases between them. The CDR3 sequence is CASRRGTEAFF. The CDR3 DNA is TGTGCCAGCAGGAGAGGTACTGAAGCTTTCTTT.

In the case of this clone: An end of the junction differs from the germline gene, which may be a read error. The chain uses TRBV5-1 and TRBJ1-2; no definite D call. Germline CDR1 is SGHRS and CDR2 is YFSETQ. The CDR3 has 13 residues. CDR3 in amino acids: CASSLGSGYGCTF. DNA of the CDR3: TGCGCCAGCAGCTTGGGCAGCGGCTATGGCTGCACCTTC.

The CDR3 DNA reads TGTGCCAGCAGCTTAACTCCCGGGGGGACCGAGTTCTTC. It is translated as CASSLTPGGTEFF. The chain carries TRBV7-3 and TRBJ2-1; 7 nucleotides align to TRBD2. With 0 bases clipped from V and 14 bases from J, the junction kept 7 bases outside the gene matches. CDR3 length: 13 residues. Germline CDR1 reads SGHTA; CDR2 reads FQGTGA.

The CDR3 sequence is CASSFNLLAASTDTQYF. The CDR3 coding sequence is TGTGCCAGCAGCTTCAACTTACTAGCGGCCAGCACAGATACGCAGTATTTT. The V and J genes are TRBV7-3 and TRBJ2-3; 8 bases agree with TRBD2. Trimming took 3 bases from V and 0 from J; bases not matched to a gene: 8. Germline CDR1 and CDR2: SGHTA and FQGTGA. CDR3 size: 17 residues.

The genes are TRBV11-2 and TRBJ2-3; the D gene is possibly TRBD1 (5 bases). The CDR3 loop spans 13 amino acids. The V end was cut by 2 bases, the J end by 7 bases, with 10 bases between. Germline V gene sequence: CDR1 SGHAT, CDR2 FQNNGV. CDR3 coding DNA: TGTGCCAGCAGCTTACCCGACAGCCATACGCAGTATTTT. Its protein product is CASSLPDSHTQYF.

This clone is classed as medium-sized. The chain joins TRBV7-3 to TRBJ2-3; the D is unclear. The CDR3 is made up of 15 amino acids. Trimming removed 0 bases at V and 2 bases at J, with 9 bases between. CDR1 SGHTA and CDR2 FQGTGA come from the germline V gene. Here the CDR3 reads CASSLTYSNTDTQYF. CDR3 coding DNA: TGTGCCAGCAGCTTAACGTACAGCAACACAGATACGCAGTATTTT.

This sequence joins TRBV10-3 and TRBJ2-4; no reliable D call. V lost 3 bases to trimming and J lost 0 bases, with 6 bases between them. This CDR3 is built from 14 residues. The germline V gene encodes CDR1 ENHRY and CDR2 SYGVKD. The CDR3 spells CAISDSLAKNIQYF. CDR3 DNA sequence: TGTGCCATCAGTGATTCATTAGCCAAAAACATTCAGTACTTC.

This clone was seen a single time. The chain carries TRBV3-1 (or the pseudogene TRBV3-2) and TRBJ1-3; D is undetermined. V lost 0 bases and J 4 bases, leaving 16 bases between the germline ends. Germline CDR1 is LGHDT and CDR2 is YNNKEL (reference sequence). This CDR3 contains 17 residues. CDR3 coding DNA: TGTGCCAGCAGCCAAGATCCCCTATTCCCTCGGGGAAACACCATATATTTT. This translates into CASSQDPLFPRGNTIYF.

The genes are TRBV10-3 and TRBJ1-6, with no clear D. Trimming left V 2 bases short and J 11 bases short, with 10 bases between. CDR3 size: 13 residues. Germline CDR1 reads ENHRY; CDR2 reads SYGVKD. The chain's CDR3 is CAISEEAAPPLHF. As DNA, the CDR3 is TGTGCCATCAGTGAGGAGGCCGCTCCACCCCTCCACTTT.

The chain links TRBV7-9 to TRBJ2-7; 11 bases line up with TRBD1. CDR3 length equals 16 residues. J gave up 3 bases and V 6 bases, and 10 bases lay outside the gene matches. Germline values: CDR1 SEHNR, CDR2 FQNEAQ (reference sequence). In DNA, the CDR3 is TGTGCCAGCAGACCGCCTGGACAGGGGGCATTCTACGAGCAGTACTTC. Translation: CASRPPGQGAFYEQYF.

This chain joins TRBV10-3 and TRBJ2-7; TRBD1 matches at 7 bases. V lost 3 bases and J lost 8; bases outside the gene matches: 7. CDR3 length: 13 residues. CDR1 ENHRY and CDR2 SYGVKD come from the germline V gene. In DNA form, the CDR3 reads TGTGCCATCAGTGAAGGGGGCCCATCCAAGCAGTACTTC. Its translation: CAISEGGPSKQYF.

This clone was observed once. The rearrangement links TRBV11-1 to TRBJ1-2; 7 bases fit TRBD1. The V gene end was trimmed by 9 bases and the J gene end by 2 bases; junction bases not matched to a gene: 9. Per germline, CDR1 SGHAT and CDR2 FQDESV (reference sequence). This CDR3 has 14 residues. The CDR3 DNA sequence: TGTGCCAGACTACGGGGACAGCTAAACTATGGCTACACCTTC. This translates into CARLRGQLNYGYTF. The whole variable domain, remainder taken from reference TRBV11-1 and TRBJ1-2, is EAEVAQSPRYKITEKSQAVAFWCDPISGHATLYWYRQILGQGPELLVQFQDESVVDDSQLPKDRFSAERLKGVDSTLKIQPAELGDSAMYLCARLRGQLNYGYTFGSGTRLTVV.